The present TCR beta chain was sequenced within a study of blood T cell repertoires in COVID-19. Study background: Whether acute or convalescent, the COVID-19 samples came from the United States, Italy and Spain.

In the authors' methods: Amplification of reference gene primers provided the estimated nucleated cell counts. The repertoire was sequenced with immunoSEQ multiplex PCR; TCRdb's copy has only in-frame clones and lacks some. The DNA gave D and trimming, while V, J and clone size come from that table. Among 30,000 to 50,000 clones, 91% were seen once, and the ten largest hold about 15%. Trimming took 0 bases from V and 3 from J; bases not matched to a gene: 11. Germline V gives CDR1 SGHNT, CDR2 YENEEA. CDR3 length equals 17 residues. Specimen: peripheral blood. This TCR was sampled from a young woman in a cohort sampled during active COVID-19. The chain uses TRBV11-3 and TRBJ2-7, with 7 bases that match TRBD1. The CDR3 nucleotides read TGTGCCAGCAGCTTAGAATCCATGCGCAGGGGGAACTACGAGCAGTACTTC. It specifies CASSLESMRRGNYEQYF. The variable domain in full, with the rest retrieved from reference TRBV11-3 and TRBJ2-7, is EAGVVQSPRYKIIEKKQPVAFWCNPISGHNTLYWYLQNLGQGPELLIRYENEEAVDDSQLPKDRFSAERLKGVDSTLKIQPAELGDSAVYLCASSLESMRRGNYEQYFGPGTRLTVT.